This T cell receptor (beta chain) was obtained from a study of human thymus T cells. Study-wide points: V and J genes seemed to be used with bias in thymic and blood repertoires. Overlap was high between thymic repertoires from unrelated individuals, as reported in related research.

Germline V lookup: CDR1 GTSNPN, CDR2 SVGIG (reference sequence). V dropped 3 bases and J dropped 2 bases, with 8 bases sitting between them. The CDR3 is made up of 14 amino acids. A single count supports this clone. Its antigen is as yet unknown. Clones were read by immunoSEQ multiplex PCR, and TCRdb kept only the in-frame ones, dropping some. Here the sample spans about 78,000 clones, approximately 97% being singletons. Corrective cardiac operations yielded the resected thymus tissue. Donor material was obtained from healthy Finnish infants undergoing corrective surgery for congenital heart defects. Sequenced input: thymus tissue. The clonotype comes from a boy under two years old with a congenital heart defect but otherwise immunologically healthy. This sequence joins TRBV30 and TRBJ1-6; D unclear. The CDR3 bases are TGTGCCTGGAGCGTCGGGGCCTATAATTCACCCCTCCACTTT. It is translated as CAWSVGAYNSPLHF.